The 10 T cell receptor beta chains listed next were all sequenced from one sample in a study of blood T cell repertoires in COVID-19. TCRdb keeps only in-frame clones here, not all; method: immunoSEQ multiplex PCR. The sample records fewer than 180,000 clones, around 90% being singletons. Material for sequencing was peripheral blood. Every receptor here comes from a woman aged 55-70 years with active or convalescent COVID-19.

The chain uses TRBV2 and TRBJ2-2, with D unclear. Germline CDR1 is SNHLY and CDR2 is FYNNEI. There are 13 residues in the CDR3. Trimming took 6 bases from V and 6 from J, leaving 11 bases between them. Written as DNA, the CDR3 is TGTGCCAGCAGCGATCGGCGGCCCGGGGAGCTGTTTTTT. It specifies CASSDRRPGELFF.

The chain couples TRBV18 to TRBJ2-7; 8 bases are a match to TRBD1. Germline V lookup: CDR1 KGHSH, CDR2 LQKENI. The CDR3 is 14 residues long. With V trimmed by 6 bases and J by 3 bases, 7 bases remained unmatched. CDR3 loop: CASSDLGQGYEQYF. The CDR3, as DNA: TGTGCCAGCTCTGACCTTGGACAGGGCTACGAGCAGTACTTC. Drawing the rest from reference TRBV18 and TRBJ2-7, the complete variable domain is NAGVMQNPRHLVRRRGQEARLRCSPMKGHSHVYWYRQLPEEGLKFMVYLQKENIIDESGMPKERFSAEFPKEGPSILRIQQVVRGDSAAYFCASSDLGQGYEQYFGPGTRLTVT.

The chain recombines TRBV5-6 with TRBJ2-1, with TRBD1 matching over 8 bases. This CDR3 contains 15 residues. Germline V lookup: CDR1 SGHDT, CDR2 YYEEEE. V dropped 4 bases and J dropped 4; count of bases not matched to a gene: 7. CDR3 nucleotides: TGTGCCAGCAGCGATGGGACAGGTCGATACAATGAGCAGTTCTTC. This codes for CASSDGTGRYNEQFF.

The V gene is TRBV10-1, the J gene TRBJ1-5; TRBD1 aligns across 7 bases. The CDR3 totals 13 residues. V trimming: 9 bases; J trimming: 7 bases; junction bases outside the gene matches: 9. Germline CDR1 is WNHNN and CDR2 is SYGVQD (reference sequence). The CDR3 loop is CARVVQGCQPQHF. CDR3 bases: TGCGCCAGGGTAGTACAGGGGTGCCAGCCCCAGCATTTT.

The chain carries TRBV6-5 and TRBJ1-2; 7 bases match TRBD1. The CDR3 is 14 residues long. Trimming took 4 bases from V and 4 from J; bases not matched to a gene: 6. The germline V gene has CDR1 MNHEY and CDR2 SVGAGI. CDR3 bases: TGTGCCAGCAGTTCCGGGACAGTGGTCTATGGCTACACCTTC. The encoded protein is CASSSGTVVYGYTF.

This sequence joins TRBV11-1 and TRBJ2-7; D possibly corresponds to TRBD2 (5 bases). Germline loops: CDR1 SGHAT, CDR2 FQDESV (reference sequence). Deletions cut 5 bases from V and 0 bases from J, with 17 bases between. The CDR3 totals 16 residues. DNA for the CDR3: TGTGCCAGCAGCCCTCCGGGAACCTGGGCCTCCTACGAGCAGTACTTC. Protein product: CASSPPGTWASYEQYF.

The rearrangement uses TRBV28 and TRBJ2-1, with a possible D match to TRBD1 (5 bases). The CDR3 spans 14 residues. CDR1 is MDHEN, CDR2 SYDVKM, per germline. Trimming cost V 2 bases and J 7 bases, with 12 bases left between them. CDR3 loop: CASSLLQGRNEQFF. CDR3 bases: TGTGCCAGCAGTTTACTCCAGGGTCGGAATGAGCAGTTCTTC.

The CDR3 nucleotides read TGTGCCTGGAGTGTCCCATCGACAGGGGAAAGGAATGGCTACACCTTC. This translates into CAWSVPSTGERNGYTF. The chain recombines TRBV30 with TRBJ1-2; 8 nucleotides agree with TRBD1. With V trimmed by 0 bases and J by 6 bases, 12 bases remained unmatched. The CDR3 has 16 amino acids. Germline CDR1 and CDR2: GTSNPN and SVGIG (reference sequence).

This chain joins TRBV2 and TRBJ2-7; TRBD1 is a possible D gene (6 bases). Trimming left V 8 bases short and J 3 bases short, with 23 bases between. Germline-derived CDR1 and CDR2 are SNHLY and FYNNEI. The CDR3 covers 16 residues. CDR3 loop: CASSEVAGNRDYEQYF. The CDR3, as DNA: TGTGCCAGCTCCGAGGTAGCAGGGAACAGGGACTACGAGCAGTACTTC. Based on the CDR3 plus reference TRBV2 and TRBJ2-7, the full variable domain is EPEVTQTPSHQVTQMGQEVILRCVPISNHLYFYWYRQILGQKVEFLVSFYNNEISEKSEIFDDQFSVERPDGSNFTLKIRSTKLEDSAMYFCASSEVAGNRDYEQYFGPGTRLTVT.

The V gene is TRBV5-4, the J gene TRBJ1-1; D is unclear. The CDR3 has 13 residues. Germline CDR1 and CDR2: SGHNT and YYREEE (reference sequence). Trimming left V 4 bases short and J 4 bases short, with 11 bases between. In DNA form, the CDR3 reads TGTGCCAGCAGCCAGACCGCGGGCACTGAAGCTTTCTTT. Translation: CASSQTAGTEAFF.